The 32 T cell receptor beta chains below come from one sample, sequenced in a study of blood T cells in healthy people across ages. For the second PCR, which ran for about 6 to 11 cycles, a sample-barcoded 5' primer and a J-beta primer mix were used. TCRdb independently ran MiXCR on the 5' RACE reads; one entry per CDR3 protein. The repertoire holds over 500,000 distinct CDR3 sequences, with under 65% as singletons. Input material: blood. The receptor set was obtained from an elderly woman in good health.

V and J are TRBV20-1 and TRBJ2-5; D ambiguous. The J call may be in error: the DNA end matches TRBJ2-4 better. The CDR3 contains 14 residues. The germline V gene has CDR1 DFQATT and CDR2 SNEGSKA (reference sequence). The CDR3 region is CSAARDPAKNIQYF. In DNA form, the CDR3 reads TGCAGTGCTGCCCGCGACCCAGCCAAAAACATTCAGTACTTC.

The table lists this clonotype with many counts. This sequence joins TRBV28 and TRBJ2-3; D may match TRBD1 or TRBD2 (5 bases each). This CDR3 spans 15 amino acids. V dropped 4 bases and J dropped 4 bases, with 15 bases sitting between them. From germline, CDR1 is MDHEN and CDR2 SYDVKM. The CDR3 nucleotides read TGTGCCAGCAGTTCGTCAGGGAGCGGCGCAGATACGCAGTATTTT. This gives the protein CASSSSGSGADTQYF.

For this clonotype: The junction departs from germline at one end; a sequencing error may be responsible. This chain connects TRBV20-1 to TRBJ1-1; 10 nucleotides align to TRBD1. The CDR3 totals 14 residues. Looked up from germline, CDR1 is DFQATT and CDR2 is SNEGSKA (reference sequence). This chain's CDR3 is CSARPGTGDTEAFF. DNA for the CDR3: TGCAGTGCACGTCCCGGGACAGGGGACACCGAAGCTTTCTTT.

The chain links TRBV28 to TRBJ2-7; D possibly uses TRBD1 or TRBD2 (5 bases each). V dropped 6 bases and J dropped 3 bases, with 18 bases sitting between them. This CDR3 is built from 15 residues. CDR1 and CDR2 (germline): MDHEN, SYDVKM. The CDR3 sequence: CASSTLGTSGYEQYF. As DNA, the CDR3 is TGTGCCAGCAGCACCTTGGGGACCTCAGGCTACGAGCAGTACTTC.

This clonotype was seen a few times. The rearrangement uses TRBV10-3 and TRBJ2-2, with 9 bases that match TRBD1. Trimming took 7 bases from V and 3 from J; bases not matched to a gene: 6. The CDR3 is 15 amino acids. The germline CDR1 and CDR2 sequences are ENHRY and SYGVKD. The DNA of the CDR3 is TGTGCCATCACAAAGGGGACAGGGCACACCGGGGAGCTGTTTTTT. Residues: CAITKGTGHTGELFF.

Notes on this clonotype: At one of its ends the junction is not consistent with the germline gene, which may arise from a read error. The chain couples TRBV5-1 to TRBJ2-7, with D tentatively TRBD1 or TRBD2 (5 bases each). Germline assignment: CDR1 SGHRS and CDR2 YFSETQ. This CDR3 spans 16 amino acids. The CDR3 region is CASSLSPAGTAYGQYF. CDR3 DNA sequence: TGCGCCAGCAGCTTGAGTCCTGCAGGGACCGCCTACGGGCAGTACTTC.

This clonotype was detected a few times. The gene calls are TRBV12-3 or TRBV12-4 and TRBJ2-3; D possibly corresponds to TRBD1 (5 bases). The CDR3 has 14 amino acids. V was cut by 7 bases and J by 2 bases, with 13 bases left in between. The CDR3 DNA is TGTGCCAGCACCTTGGGGCAGAACACAGATACGCAGTATTTT. Residues: CASTLGQNTDTQYF.

The CDR3 protein is CANIDQRETEAFF. The CDR3 coding sequence is TGTGCCAACATTGATCAGCGAGAGACTGAAGCTTTCTTT. The V call is TRBV2, the J call TRBJ1-1; D is unclear. CDR1 and CDR2 (germline): SNHLY, FYNNEI. There are 13 residues in the CDR3. V lost 10 bases to trimming and J lost 5 bases, with 17 bases between them. The whole variable domain, filled in from reference TRBV2 and TRBJ1-1, reads EPEVTQTPSHQVTQMGQEVILRCVPISNHLYFYWYRQILGQKVEFLVSFYNNEISEKSEIFDDQFSVERPDGSNFTLKIRSTKLEDSAMYFCANIDQRETEAFFGQGTRLTVV.

This clonotype has more than one count but fewer than ten. The chain employs TRBV7-9 and TRBJ2-5; 7 bases are shared with TRBD1. Germline V gene lookup returns CDR1 SEHNR and CDR2 FQNEAQ (reference sequence). This CDR3 is built from 14 residues. The ends lost 2 bases at V and 11 bases at J; junction bases unmatched: 11. The DNA of the CDR3 is TGTGCCAGCAGCTTACCGGGACAGTACAATGAGCAGTACTTC. Encoded protein: CASSLPGQYNEQYF. The full variable domain, with the rest looked up from reference TRBV7-9 and TRBJ2-5, is DTGVSQNPRHKITKRGQNVTFRCDPISEHNRLYWYRQTLGQGPEFLTYFQNEAQLEKSRLLSDRFSAERPKGSFSTLEIQRTEQGDSAMYLCASSLPGQYNEQYFGPGTRLLVL.

In regard to this clonotype: This sequence may be a read error, since a much larger clone differs from it by one base. The chain recombines TRBV5-1 with TRBJ2-7; D remains ambiguous. The length of the CDR3 is 11 residues. Germline CDR1 is SGHRS and CDR2 is YFSETQ. The V end lost 7 bases, the J end lost 5 bases, and 10 bases lay between the germline ends. The CDR3 bases are TGCGCCAGCCACGCGAGCGACGAGCAGTACTTC. Translated: CASHASDEQYF.

This clonotype has a handful of counts. This chain joins TRBV18 and TRBJ1-5; 7 bases are shared with TRBD1. CDR3 size: 16 residues. Germline-derived CDR1 and CDR2 are KGHSH and LQKENI. The V gene end was trimmed by 0 bases and the J gene end by 6 bases; junction bases not matched to a gene: 8. The chain's CDR3 is CASSPPKGAVGQPQHF. CDR3 DNA: TGTGCCAGCTCACCACCTAAGGGGGCGGTCGGTCAGCCCCAGCATTTT.

This clonotype was observed once. This may be a read error: a much more frequent sequence differs by one nucleotide. This chain uses TRBV12-3 or TRBV12-4 with TRBJ2-3; D is perhaps TRBD1 or TRBD2 (5 bases each). The CDR3 length is 12 residues. The CDR3 bases are TGTGCCGGCAGTTCCTGGGGGGATACGCAGTATTTT. Its protein is CAGSSWGDTQYF.

On this clonotype itself: Being one base from a much bigger clone, this may be a read error. The chain uses TRBV4-2 and TRBJ2-5; D is perhaps TRBD1 or TRBD2 (5 bases each). CDR3 length: 12 residues. CDR1 is LGHNA and CDR2 is YNFKEQ in the germline V gene. V lost 0 bases and J 11 bases, leaving 10 bases between the germline ends. CDR3 nucleotide sequence: TGTGCCAGCAGCCAAGATGGGACCTCTCAGTACTTC. Protein product: CASSQDGTSQYF.

This clonotype was counted many times. V is TRBV7-3 and J is TRBJ2-3; D unclear. There are 12 residues in the CDR3. V lost 6 bases and J lost 4, with 8 bases in between. Germline V gene sequence: CDR1 SGHTA, CDR2 FQGTGA. The CDR3: CASSPPSDTQYF. The CDR3 DNA reads as TGTGCCAGCAGTCCTCCATCAGATACGCAGTATTTT.

This clonotype was seen more than once but under ten times. The V call is TRBV7-9, the J call TRBJ2-3; D may be TRBD2 (7 bases). V was shortened by 1 base and J by 6 bases, with 14 bases between the two germline ends. The CDR3 has 15 amino acids. Germline V gives CDR1 SEHNR, CDR2 FQNEAQ (reference sequence). The CDR3 DNA sequence: TGTGCCAGCAGCTTAGGGGGGGGCAACTCCGATACGCAGTATTTT. This gives the protein CASSLGGGNSDTQYF.

This chain's CDR3 is CASSQGGATDTQYF. In DNA, the CDR3 is TGCGCCAGCAGCCAAGGGGGCGCCACAGATACGCAGTATTTT. V gene TRBV4-1 combines with J gene TRBJ2-3, with a possible D match to TRBD1 (5 bases). Trimming stripped 1 base from V and 2 bases from J, with 7 bases between. This CDR3 contains 14 residues. Germline loops: CDR1 MGHRA, CDR2 YSYEKL.

This clonotype has a count of ten or more. The gene calls are TRBV27 and TRBJ2-3, with D possibly being TRBD2 (7 bases). V shed 6 bases and J shed 5 bases, with 15 bases lying between them. The CDR3 spans 14 residues. Looked up from germline, CDR1 is MNHEY and CDR2 is SMNVEV (reference sequence). The CDR3 sequence: CASRGGASGDTQYF. For the CDR3, the DNA is TGTGCCAGCAGAGGGGGGGCCTCGGGAGATACGCAGTATTTT.

This clonotype was seen only a few times. Since a much larger clone is just one base distant, this may be a read error. The rearrangement links TRBV20-1 to TRBJ2-1; 7 nucleotides agree with TRBD2. CDR3 size: 14 residues. Germline loops: CDR1 DFQATT, CDR2 SNEGSKA (reference sequence). The V and J ends lost 6 bases and 4 bases, in that order; junction bases with no gene match: 9. The CDR3 is CSAPGRAGYNEQFF. The DNA of the CDR3 is TGCAGTGCCCCGGGACGAGCGGGGTACAATGAGCAGTTCTTC.

The chain combines TRBV20-1 with TRBJ1-1; maybe TRBD1 (6 bases). This CDR3 contains 14 residues. V was cut by 1 base and J by 3 bases, with 12 bases left in between. Germline CDR1 reads DFQATT; CDR2 reads SNEGSKA (reference sequence). In DNA form, the CDR3 reads TGCAGTGCTAGAGTGGGGGCTTTGGACACTGAAGCTTTCTTT. Translation gives CSARVGALDTEAFF.

The rearrangement uses TRBV2 and TRBJ2-1; D is unresolved. The CDR3 sequence is 12 residues long. Trimming left V 8 bases short and J 12 bases short, with 17 bases between. Germline CDR1 is SNHLY and CDR2 is FYNNEI. DNA of the CDR3: TGTGCCAGCTCGACCCACAGTATGGGGCAGTTCTTC. It encodes CASSTHSMGQFF. Based on the CDR3 plus reference TRBV2 and TRBJ2-1, the full variable domain is EPEVTQTPSHQVTQMGQEVILRCVPISNHLYFYWYRQILGQKVEFLVSFYNNEISEKSEIFDDQFSVERPDGSNFTLKIRSTKLEDSAMYFCASSTHSMGQFFGPGTRLTVL.

With respect to this clonotype: A much larger clone differs by one base, so this may be a read error. This chain joins TRBV7-6 and TRBJ1-6, with D maybe TRBD1 (6 bases). The CDR3 totals 15 residues. With 7 bases removed from V and 9 bases from J, the gap between germline ends came to 19 bases. The V gene's germline CDR1 is SGHVS and CDR2 FNYEAQ. The CDR3 protein is CASTLVPSQGSPLHF. The CDR3, as DNA: TGTGCCAGCACTTTGGTGCCCTCACAGGGTTCACCCCTCCACTTT.

As for this clonotype: This may be a read error: a much more frequent sequence differs by one nucleotide. The chain employs TRBV29-1 and TRBJ2-1; 7 bases are shared with TRBD1. The better agreement between TRBJ2-7 and the DNA end casts doubt on the J call. CDR1 SQVTM and CDR2 ANQGSEA come from the germline V gene. This CDR3 is built from 14 residues. The CDR3 DNA reads TGCAGCGGGGCGACAGGGAGCTCCTACAATGAGCAGTACTTC. Translated: CSGATGSSYNEQYF.

Points on this clonotype: A read error may be the cause here, since a much bigger clone is one base away. V usage is TRBV6-6 and J usage is TRBJ2-5; 8 bases fit TRBD1. This CDR3 has 14 amino acids. V was pared by 5 bases and J by 11 bases, with 13 bases of the junction left unmatched. Germline V gives CDR1 MNHNY, CDR2 SVGAGI (reference sequence). The CDR3 nucleotides are TGTGCCAGCAGTGCGGGACAGGAAGGGAATGAGCAGTACTTC. Amino acid sequence: CASSAGQEGNEQYF.

With regard to this clonotype: This may arise from a read error, as a much more abundant clone is one base away. The V call is TRBV4-1, the J call TRBJ2-5; maybe TRBD2 (5 bases). CDR3 size: 13 residues. Germline V CDR1 and CDR2: MGHRA, YSYEKL. V dropped 4 bases and J dropped 9 bases, with 15 bases sitting between them. The CDR3 spells CASSRGSLAPQYF. CDR3 bases: TGCGCCAGCAGCCGAGGCTCCTTAGCGCCCCAGTACTTC.

The CDR3 reads CASSRTGTLGYTF. The CDR3 DNA is TGTGCCAGCAGCCGGACTGGGACTCTGGGCTACACCTTC. This rearrangement joins TRBV7-9 to TRBJ1-2, with TRBD1 as a possible D gene (5 bases). The CDR3 is made up of 13 amino acids. The V gene lost 5 bases and the J gene lost 8 bases, with 15 bases spanning the gap. Germline V gene lookup returns CDR1 SEHNR and CDR2 FQNEAQ (reference sequence).

Note on this clonotype: One end of the junction is discordant with germline, which a read error may explain. This chain links TRBV5-1 with TRBJ2-5, with D perhaps TRBD2 (6 bases). CDR1 is SGHRS, CDR2 YFSETQ, per germline. The CDR3 consists of 15 residues. CDR3 region: CASSLAGADQGTQYF. CDR3 bases: TGCGCCAGCAGCTTGGCGGGAGCGGATCAAGGGACCCAGTACTTC. The complete variable domain, with remaining parts taken from reference TRBV5-1 and TRBJ2-5, reads KAGVTQTPRYLIKTRGQQVTLSCSPISGHRSVSWYQQTPGQGLQFLFEYFSETQRNKGNFPGRFSGRQFSNSRSEMNVSTLELGDSALYLCASSLAGADQGTQYFGPGTRLLVL.

This clonotype was counted once. This could be a read error, since a much larger clone is one nucleotide away. J is TRBJ2-1 and V is TRBV7-3; D is unresolved. The DNA matches TRBJ2-7 better at its end, which makes the J call doubtful. Germline loops: CDR1 SGHTA, CDR2 FQGTGA. The CDR3 covers 13 residues. The CDR3 loop reads CASSAEWYNEQYF. The CDR3 DNA follows: TGTGCCAGCAGCGCCGAGTGGTACAATGAGCAGTACTTC.

V gene TRBV29-1 combines with J gene TRBJ2-1; 11 bases match TRBD2. With 5 bases clipped from V and 0 bases from J, the junction kept 0 bases outside the gene matches. The CDR3 has 14 amino acids. CDR1 is SQVTM and CDR2 is ANQGSEA in the germline V gene. In nucleotides, the CDR3 is TGCAGCGTTACTAGCGGGAGCTCCTACAATGAGCAGTTCTTC. This translates into CSVTSGSSYNEQFF.

Comments on this clonotype: A clone one base away is much larger, so this may be a read error. The chain recombines TRBV12-3 or TRBV12-4 with TRBJ2-3, with D uncertain. This CDR3 spans 11 amino acids. The DNA of the CDR3 is TGTGCCAACAGTTCGGTTGGGACGCAGTATTTT. This sequence encodes CANSSVGTQYF.

This clonotype was observed many times. The chain links TRBV7-3 to TRBJ1-1; the D is unclear. The V gene's germline CDR1 is SGHTA and CDR2 FQGTGA. Trimming stripped 5 bases from V and 0 bases from J, with 7 bases between. The CDR3 runs 13 residues. The CDR3 sequence: CASSLQVNTEAFF. The CDR3 DNA sequence: TGTGCCAGCAGCCTTCAGGTGAACACTGAAGCTTTCTTT. Supplemented by reference TRBV7-3 and TRBJ1-1, the full variable domain reads GAGVSQTPSNKVTEKGKYVELRCDPISGHTALYWYRQSLGQGPEFLIYFQGTGAADDSGLPNDRFFAVRPEGSVSTLKIQRTERGDSAVYLCASSLQVNTEAFFGQGTRLTVV.

This rearrangement joins TRBV7-2 to TRBJ1-6, with TRBD1 identical over 9 bases. The germline V gene encodes CDR1 SGHTA and CDR2 FQGNSA. Unmatched junction bases numbered 5, after V lost 1 base and J lost 7 bases. The CDR3 loop spans 16 amino acids. This CDR3 reads CASSLVGQGGNSPLHF. The CDR3 DNA reads TGTGCCAGCAGCTTAGTGGGACAGGGAGGGAATTCACCCCTCCACTTT.

V gene TRBV12-3 or TRBV12-4 combines with J gene TRBJ2-2; the D gene is possibly TRBD2 (6 bases). V was clipped by 7 bases and J by 5 bases, with 23 bases between them. CDR3 length equals 17 residues. The CDR3 DNA reads as TGTGCCAGCACTGGGACTGCGGGTCTGGCGGGGACCGGGGAGCTGTTTTTT. Its translation is CASTGTAGLAGTGELFF.